Below are 15 T cell receptor beta chains sequenced from a single sample in a study of blood T cells in healthy people across ages. It was with a sample-barcoded 5' primer and a J-beta primer mix that a second PCR of about 6 to 11 cycles was run. Using its own MiXCR run on the 5' RACE reads, TCRdb lists one record per CDR3 protein. The data hold 650,000 to 950,000 distinct CDR3 sequences, with 40% to 50% observed a single time. Sample: blood. Receptor source: a man in his 60s in good health.

The J gene is TRBJ2-1, the V gene TRBV6-5; D is possibly TRBD1 or TRBD2 (5 bases each). V shed 2 bases and J shed 3 bases, with 8 bases lying between them. The germline V gene has CDR1 MNHEY and CDR2 SVGAGI. The CDR3 sequence is 14 residues long. The CDR3 region has the DNA TGTGCCAGCAGTTACATGGGGGTCTACAATGAGCAGTTCTTC. It is translated as CASSYMGVYNEQFF.

This chain links TRBV20-1 with TRBJ2-3; D could derive from TRBD1 or TRBD2 (5 bases each). The germline V gene has CDR1 DFQATT and CDR2 SNEGSKA (reference sequence). This CDR3 spans 15 amino acids. The V and J ends lost 5 bases and 2 bases respectively, with 17 bases between them. In DNA, the CDR3 is TGCAGTGCTGGGTCTCCGGGGCGCGACACAGATACGCAGTATTTT. This codes for CSAGSPGRDTDTQYF.

J is TRBJ1-2 and V is TRBV2; D is ambiguous. Trimming removed 3 bases at V and 2 bases at J, with 7 bases between. This CDR3 is built from 13 residues. Germline V gene sequence: CDR1 SNHLY, CDR2 FYNNEI. CDR3 DNA: TGTGCCAGCAGTGACGGAGAAAACTATGGCTACACCTTC. It codes for CASSDGENYGYTF.

The V gene is TRBV5-1, the J gene TRBJ2-7, with TRBD2 matching over 9 bases. The germline V gene has CDR1 SGHRS and CDR2 YFSETQ. CDR3 length: 16 residues. V gave up 1 base and J gave up 0 bases; unmatched junction bases: 5. The CDR3 DNA is TGCGCCAGCAGCTTGTTTCTAGCGGGGAACTCCTACGAGCAGTACTTC. Protein product: CASSLFLAGNSYEQYF.

Only a few counts were recorded for this clonotype. The chain combines TRBV28 with TRBJ2-1; no clear D. Per germline, CDR1 MDHEN and CDR2 SYDVKM. Trimming pared 7 bases from V and 8 bases from J, leaving 12 bases between. The CDR3 spans 12 residues. The DNA for the CDR3 is TGTGCCAGCATGGGGATCCCTTATGAGCAGTTCTTC. Encoded protein: CASMGIPYEQFF.

This clonotype was counted only a few times. The rearrangement uses TRBV7-2 and TRBJ2-2, with a weak D call TRBD2 (5 bases). The length of the CDR3 is 12 residues. In germline, CDR1 is SGHTA, CDR2 FQGNSA. V gave up 4 bases and J gave up 13 bases, with 13 bases separating them. CDR3 in amino acids: CASSWGDLGLFF. The DNA for the CDR3 is TGTGCCAGCAGCTGGGGAGATTTGGGGCTGTTTTTT.

A remark on this clonotype: With a much larger clone just one base away, this may be a read error. The chain carries TRBV4-1 and TRBJ2-7, with D possibly being TRBD1 (6 bases). The germline V gene has CDR1 MGHRA and CDR2 YSYEKL. The CDR3 totals 13 residues. The CDR3 region is CVSSQDRTYEQYF. Written as DNA, the CDR3 is TGCGTCAGCAGCCAAGACAGGACCTACGAGCAGTACTTC.

This clonotype was recorded a few times. V is TRBV6-6 and J is TRBJ1-2, with TRBD1 matching 10 bases. The CDR3 has 16 residues. Looked up from germline, CDR1 is MNHNY and CDR2 is SVGAGI (reference sequence). The junction had 9 bases not matched to a gene; V was cut back by 5 bases and J by 3 bases. CDR3 protein: CASSATGTGVDYGYTF. As DNA, the CDR3 is TGTGCCAGCAGTGCAACCGGGACAGGGGTGGACTATGGCTACACCTTC.

This clonotype has just a few counts. The chain is built from TRBV6-2 or TRBV6-3 and TRBJ2-3; TRBD1 might be the D (6 bases). V shed 11 bases and J shed 1 base, with 13 bases lying between them. The germline V gene encodes CDR1 MNHEY and CDR2 SVGEGT. This CDR3 is 13 amino acids long. CDR3 nucleotide sequence: TGTGCCCACGCGGCAGGGGGCACAGATACGCAGTATTTT. It specifies CAHAAGGTDTQYF.

The CDR3: CASKHLGGVAGANVLTF. The CDR3 DNA follows: TGTGCCAGCAAACATCTGGGGGGGGTGGCTGGGGCCAACGTCCTGACTTTC. V usage is TRBV7-2 and J usage is TRBJ2-6, with 7 bases fitting TRBD2. The V segment lost 7 bases and the J segment 2 bases; nucleotides outside the gene matches: 11. This CDR3 has 17 residues. Germline loops: CDR1 SGHTA, CDR2 FQGNSA.

This chain connects TRBV6-2 or TRBV6-3 to TRBJ2-7, with D unclear. The germline V and J ends were trimmed by 4 bases and 0 bases, with 7 bases remaining between them. This CDR3 comprises 13 residues. The germline V gene encodes CDR1 MNHEY and CDR2 SVGEGT. CDR3 sequence: CASSWGTSYEQYF. DNA of the CDR3: TGTGCCAGCAGTTGGGGAACCTCCTACGAGCAGTACTTC.

A note on this clonotype: A much larger clone differs from this one at a single base, so this may be a read error. J is TRBJ2-7 and V is TRBV29-1; the D gene is possibly TRBD1 (6 bases). The CDR3 contains 13 residues. Germline CDR1 and CDR2: SQVTM and ANQGSEA. CDR3 amino acids: CSVGGGKAYGQYF. CDR3 bases: TGCAGCGTTGGAGGGGGAAAGGCCTACGGGCAGTACTTC.

This clonotype was seen more than once but under ten times. The rearrangement links TRBV20-1 to TRBJ2-7, with 7 bases lining up with TRBD2. The CDR3 is made up of 15 amino acids. Germline CDR1 DFQATT, CDR2 SNEGSKA (reference sequence). Unmatched junction bases numbered 9, after V lost 4 bases and J lost 0 bases. CDR3 sequence (DNA): TGCAGTGCTATCAACGGGCTAGCGGACTCCTACGAGCAGTACTTC. Its translation: CSAINGLADSYEQYF.

In its sample, this clonotype was seen a few times. The V gene is TRBV6-6, the J gene TRBJ2-5; TRBD1 is a possible D gene (6 bases). The ends were cut back, 4 bases at V and 3 bases at J, with 12 bases in the middle. There are 14 residues in the CDR3. Germline CDR1 reads MNHNY; CDR2 reads SVGAGI (reference sequence). CDR3: CASSSSSGEETQYF. DNA for the CDR3: TGTGCCAGCAGTTCATCTTCAGGGGAAGAGACCCAGTACTTC.

This clonotype was seen a handful of times. The rearrangement uses TRBV6-6 and TRBJ2-1; D is possibly TRBD2 (6 bases). V was trimmed by 2 bases and J by 8 bases, leaving 13 bases between them. The length of the CDR3 is 14 residues. The germline V gene has CDR1 MNHNY and CDR2 SVGAGI (reference sequence). The CDR3 reads CASSYGRGGDEQFF. The CDR3 bases are TGTGCCAGCAGTTACGGGCGGGGTGGGGATGAGCAGTTCTTC.